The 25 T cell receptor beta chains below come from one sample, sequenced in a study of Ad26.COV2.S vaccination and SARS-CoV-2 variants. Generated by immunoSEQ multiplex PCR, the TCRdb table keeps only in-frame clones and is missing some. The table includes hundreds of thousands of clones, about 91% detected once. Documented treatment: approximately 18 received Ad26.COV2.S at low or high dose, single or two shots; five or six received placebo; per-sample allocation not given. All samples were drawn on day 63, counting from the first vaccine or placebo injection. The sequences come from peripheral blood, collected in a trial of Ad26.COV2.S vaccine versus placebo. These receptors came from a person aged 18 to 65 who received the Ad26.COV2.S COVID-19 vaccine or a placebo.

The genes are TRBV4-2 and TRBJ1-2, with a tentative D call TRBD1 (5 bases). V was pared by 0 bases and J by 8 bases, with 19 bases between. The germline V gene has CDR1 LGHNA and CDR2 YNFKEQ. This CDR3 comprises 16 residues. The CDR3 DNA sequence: TGTGCCAGCAGCCAAGATATCTCTAGTTCTCGGGGCGGCTACACCTTC. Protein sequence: CASSQDISSSRGGYTF.

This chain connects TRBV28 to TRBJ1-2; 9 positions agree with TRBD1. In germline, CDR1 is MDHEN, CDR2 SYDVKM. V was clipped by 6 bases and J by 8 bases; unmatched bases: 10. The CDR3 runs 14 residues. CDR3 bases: TGTGCCAGCAGCCCCGGGGACAGGGCGGTGGGCTACACCTTC. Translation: CASSPGDRAVGYTF.

This CDR3 is CASTLGQGARGYTF. The DNA of the CDR3 is TGTGCCAGCACCCTAGGACAGGGGGCGCGAGGCTACACCTTC. This rearrangement joins TRBV2 to TRBJ1-2, with 11 positions matching TRBD1. CDR1 is SNHLY, CDR2 FYNNEI, per germline. Trimming cost V 7 bases and J 8 bases; bases outside gene matches: 9. The CDR3 is 14 amino acids.

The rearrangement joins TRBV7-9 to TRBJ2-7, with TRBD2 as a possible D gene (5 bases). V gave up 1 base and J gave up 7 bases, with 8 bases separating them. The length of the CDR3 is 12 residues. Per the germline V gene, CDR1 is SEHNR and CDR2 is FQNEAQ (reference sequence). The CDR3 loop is CASSLVPGEQYV. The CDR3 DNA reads TGTGCCAGCAGCTTAGTTCCGGGGGAGCAGTACGTC.

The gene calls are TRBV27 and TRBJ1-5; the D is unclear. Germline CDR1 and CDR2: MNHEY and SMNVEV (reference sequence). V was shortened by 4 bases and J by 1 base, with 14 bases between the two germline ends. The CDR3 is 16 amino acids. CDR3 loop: CASSSRAIRSNQPQHF. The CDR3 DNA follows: TGTGCCAGCAGTTCGAGGGCAATAAGGAGCAATCAGCCCCAGCATTTT.

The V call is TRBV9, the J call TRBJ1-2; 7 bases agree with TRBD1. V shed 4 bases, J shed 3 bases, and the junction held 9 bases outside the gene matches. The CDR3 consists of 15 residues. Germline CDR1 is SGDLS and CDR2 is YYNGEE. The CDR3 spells CASSQGGFVDYGYTF. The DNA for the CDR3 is TGTGCCAGCAGCCAGGGGGGGTTCGTCGACTATGGCTACACCTTC.

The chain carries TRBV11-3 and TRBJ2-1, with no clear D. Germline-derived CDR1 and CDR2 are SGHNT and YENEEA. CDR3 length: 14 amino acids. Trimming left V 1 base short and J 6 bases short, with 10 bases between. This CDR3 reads CASSLVSRSNEQFF. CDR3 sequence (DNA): TGTGCCAGCAGCTTAGTCTCTAGGTCCAATGAGCAGTTCTTC.

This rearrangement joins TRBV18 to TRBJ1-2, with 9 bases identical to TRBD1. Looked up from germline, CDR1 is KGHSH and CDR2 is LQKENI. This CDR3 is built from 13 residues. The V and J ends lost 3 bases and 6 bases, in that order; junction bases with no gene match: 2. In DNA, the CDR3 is TGTGCCAGCTCACCGCGGACAGGGGATGGCTACACCTTC. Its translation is CASSPRTGDGYTF. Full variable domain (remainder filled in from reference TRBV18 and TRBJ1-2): NAGVMQNPRHLVRRRGQEARLRCSPMKGHSHVYWYRQLPEEGLKFMVYLQKENIIDESGMPKERFSAEFPKEGPSILRIQQVVRGDSAAYFCASSPRTGDGYTFGSGTRLTVV.

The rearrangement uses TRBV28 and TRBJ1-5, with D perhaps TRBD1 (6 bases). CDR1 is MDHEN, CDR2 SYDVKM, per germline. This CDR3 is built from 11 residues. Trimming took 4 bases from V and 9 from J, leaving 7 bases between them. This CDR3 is CASSSGAPQHF. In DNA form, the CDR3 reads TGTGCCAGCAGTTCAGGGGCGCCCCAGCATTTT.

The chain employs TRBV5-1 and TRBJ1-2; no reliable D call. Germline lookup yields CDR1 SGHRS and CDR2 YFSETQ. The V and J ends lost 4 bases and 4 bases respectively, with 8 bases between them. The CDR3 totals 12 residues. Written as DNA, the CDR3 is TGCGCCAGCAGCCCACGGTTCTATGGCTACACCTTC. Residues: CASSPRFYGYTF.

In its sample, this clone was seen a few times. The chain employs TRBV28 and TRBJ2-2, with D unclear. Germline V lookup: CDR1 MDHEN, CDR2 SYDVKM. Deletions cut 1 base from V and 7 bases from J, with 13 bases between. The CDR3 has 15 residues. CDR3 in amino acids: CASSLFLGSSGELFF. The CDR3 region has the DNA TGTGCCAGCAGTTTATTTCTGGGTTCGAGCGGGGAGCTGTTTTTT.

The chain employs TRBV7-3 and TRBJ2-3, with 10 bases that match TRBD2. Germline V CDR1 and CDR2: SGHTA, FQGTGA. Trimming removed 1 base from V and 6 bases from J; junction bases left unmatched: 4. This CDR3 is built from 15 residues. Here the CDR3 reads CASSLMVAGGDTQYF. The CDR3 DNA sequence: TGTGCCAGCAGCTTAATGGTAGCGGGAGGCGATACGCAGTATTTT.

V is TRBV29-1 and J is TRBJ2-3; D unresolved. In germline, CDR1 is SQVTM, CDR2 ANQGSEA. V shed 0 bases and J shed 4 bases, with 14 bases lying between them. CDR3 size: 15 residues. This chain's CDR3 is CSVEDRGKIADTQYF. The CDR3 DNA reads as TGCAGCGTTGAAGATCGTGGGAAAATCGCAGATACGCAGTATTTT.

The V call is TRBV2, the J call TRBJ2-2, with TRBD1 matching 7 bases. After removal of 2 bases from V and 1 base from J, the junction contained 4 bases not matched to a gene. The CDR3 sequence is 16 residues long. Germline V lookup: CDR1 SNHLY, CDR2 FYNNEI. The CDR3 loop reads CASSERGQLNTGELFF. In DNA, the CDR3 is TGTGCCAGCAGTGAAAGGGGACAGCTGAACACCGGGGAGCTGTTTTTT.

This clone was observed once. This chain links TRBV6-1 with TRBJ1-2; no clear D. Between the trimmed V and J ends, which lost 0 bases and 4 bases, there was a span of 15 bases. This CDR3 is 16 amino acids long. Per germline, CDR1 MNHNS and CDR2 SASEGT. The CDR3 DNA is TGTGCCAGCAGTGAAGCTACCGGAAAAGACGGCTATGGCTACACCTTC. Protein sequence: CASSEATGKDGYGYTF.

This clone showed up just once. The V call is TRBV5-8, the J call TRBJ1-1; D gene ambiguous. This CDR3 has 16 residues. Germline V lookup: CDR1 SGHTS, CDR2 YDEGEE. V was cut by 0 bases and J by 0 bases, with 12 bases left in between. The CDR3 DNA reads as TGTGCCAGCAGCTTGGGGCAGGTTTACATGAACACTGAAGCTTTCTTT. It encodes CASSLGQVYMNTEAFF.

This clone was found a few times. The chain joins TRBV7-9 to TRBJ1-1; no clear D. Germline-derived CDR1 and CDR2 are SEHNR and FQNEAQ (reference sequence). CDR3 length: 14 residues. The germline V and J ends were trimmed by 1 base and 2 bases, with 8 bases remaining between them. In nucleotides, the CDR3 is TGTGCCAGCAGCTTAGGTGGTTACAACACTGAAGCTTTCTTT. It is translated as CASSLGGYNTEAFF.

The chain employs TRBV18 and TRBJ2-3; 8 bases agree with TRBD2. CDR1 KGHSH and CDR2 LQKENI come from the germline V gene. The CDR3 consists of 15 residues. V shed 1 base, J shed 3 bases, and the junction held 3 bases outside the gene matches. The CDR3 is CASSPLIAGTDTQYF. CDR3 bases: TGTGCCAGCTCACCACTCATAGCGGGGACAGATACGCAGTATTTT.

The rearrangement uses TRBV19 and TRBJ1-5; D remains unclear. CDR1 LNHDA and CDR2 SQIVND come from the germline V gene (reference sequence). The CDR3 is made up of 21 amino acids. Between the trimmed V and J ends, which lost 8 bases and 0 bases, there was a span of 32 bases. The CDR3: CASSSRAAPYRPSNSNQPQHF. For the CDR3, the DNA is TGTGCCAGTTCCTCTAGGGCTGCTCCATACCGGCCCTCGAATAGCAATCAGCCCCAGCATTTT.

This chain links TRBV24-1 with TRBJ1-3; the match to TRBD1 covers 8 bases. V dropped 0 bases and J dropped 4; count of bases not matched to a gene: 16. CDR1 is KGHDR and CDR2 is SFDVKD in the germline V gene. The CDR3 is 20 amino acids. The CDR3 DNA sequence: TGTGCCACCAGTGATTTGCATTTGGCAGGGGGCAGTTCGGGAGGAAACACCATATATTTT. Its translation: CATSDLHLAGGSSGGNTIYF.

The CDR3 nucleotides are TGTGCCACCAGTGATTCGCCGGGACAGGAGACCCAGTACTTC. This codes for CATSDSPGQETQYF. This sequence joins TRBV24-1 and TRBJ2-5; 7 bases map to TRBD1. V was pared by 2 bases and J by 5 bases, with 4 bases of the junction left unmatched. Germline assignment: CDR1 KGHDR and CDR2 SFDVKD. The CDR3 sequence is 14 residues long.

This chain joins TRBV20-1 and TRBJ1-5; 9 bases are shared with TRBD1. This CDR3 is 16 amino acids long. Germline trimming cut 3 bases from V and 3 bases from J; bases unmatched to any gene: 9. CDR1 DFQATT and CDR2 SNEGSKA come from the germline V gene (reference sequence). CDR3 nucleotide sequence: TGCAGTGCTAGTCCTCCGGGACAGGGCTTCAATCAGCCCCAGCATTTT. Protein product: CSASPPGQGFNQPQHF.

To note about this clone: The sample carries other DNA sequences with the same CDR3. For the CDR3, the DNA is TGTGCCAGCAGCCTCACAGGGAACACTGAAGCTTTCTTT. Its protein product is CASSLTGNTEAFF. The chain recombines TRBV7-3 with TRBJ1-1; D possibly corresponds to TRBD1 (5 bases). In germline, CDR1 is SGHTA, CDR2 FQGTGA. This CDR3 is 13 amino acids long. Deletions cut 5 bases from V and 1 base from J, with 8 bases between.

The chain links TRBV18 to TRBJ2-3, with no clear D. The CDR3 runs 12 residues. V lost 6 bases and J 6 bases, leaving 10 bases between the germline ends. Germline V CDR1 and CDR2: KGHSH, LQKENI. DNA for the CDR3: TGTGCCAGCTCTCCTCAGGTGGATACGCAGTATTTT. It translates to CASSPQVDTQYF.

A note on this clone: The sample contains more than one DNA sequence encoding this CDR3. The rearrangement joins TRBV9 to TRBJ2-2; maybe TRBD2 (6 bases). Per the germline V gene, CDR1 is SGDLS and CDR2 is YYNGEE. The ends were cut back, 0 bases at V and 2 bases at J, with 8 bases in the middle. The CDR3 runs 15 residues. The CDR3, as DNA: TGTGCCAGCAGCGTAGGCGGGGCAAACACCGGGGAGCTGTTTTTT. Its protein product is CASSVGGANTGELFF.